This is a list of T cell receptor beta chains from one sample in a study of T cell repertoires in cytomegalovirus infection. TCRdb reanalysed the reads using MiXCR and keeps one entry per CDR3 protein. The sample holds 650,000 to 900,000 distinct CDR3 sequences, around 29% seen once. These receptors are not linked to any known antigen. The input for sequencing was cultured CD8+ T cells from PBMCs, taken from culture after CMV antigen stimulation. Receptor source: a human donor in good health (CMV status not recorded). Some clones in this sample may be carry-over from other donors' samples. The CDR3 runs from the conserved cysteine through the conserved F or W. The D gene is left open where the match is weak. Where a row states a size, it is once, few, many or the class of an expanded clone; other rows omit it.

>TRBD1|TRBV7-6|TRBJ2-1|many
TGTGCCAGCAGCTCACCGGGACAGTACAATGAGCAGTTCTTC
CASSSPGQYNEQFF
>TRBD1|TRBV6-2/TRBV6-3|TRBJ2-3|few
TGTGCCAGCTATGATCGCCGAGGGGACAGGGAAGCTAAGGTCACAGATACGCAGTATTTT
CASYDRRGDREAKVTDTQYF
>TRBD2|TRBV7-6|TRBJ2-1|many
TGTGCCAGCAGCTTAGCTAGCGGGGCATACAATGAGCAGTTCTTC
CASSLASGAYNEQFF
>-|TRBV20-1|TRBJ1-2|few
TGTAGTGCTAGTCCCGTCAGAACCTATGGCTACACCTTC
CSASPVRTYGYTF
>TRBD1|TRBV7-2|TRBJ1-5|many
TGTGCCAGCAGCTGGGGACAGGGGTCACATCAGCCCCAGCATTTT
CASSWGQGSHQPQHF
>-|TRBV7-3|TRBJ1-1|-
TGTGCCAGCAGCTTAAAGCCGGGACAATTTAACACTGAAGCTTTCTTT
CASSLKPGQFNTEAFF
>-|TRBV7-9|TRBJ2-5|-
TGTGCCAGCACCGGGACTCCAAAGACCCAGTACTTC
CASTGTPKTQYF
>TRBD1|TRBV5-1|TRBJ1-1|few
TGCGCCAGCAGCACCGGACAGGGTGGGAACACTGAAGCTTTCTTT
CASSTGQGGNTEAFF
>-|TRBV7-9|TRBJ1-4|-
TGTGCCAGCAGCCCTGGGGTTGAAAAACTGTTTTTT
CASSPGVEKLFF
>-|TRBV12-3/TRBV12-4|TRBJ2-7|-
TGTGCCAGCAGTATCTCAGGGGTGTGGGAGCAGTACTTC
CASSISGVWEQYF
>-|TRBV28|TRBJ2-7|few
TGTGCCAGCAGTGACGACAGAGTATACGAGCAGTACTTC
CASSDDRVYEQYF
>-|TRBV7-3|TRBJ1-1|few
TGTGCCAGCAGCTTTATCAGGAGACAGATGAACACTGAAGCTTTCTTT
CASSFIRRQMNTEAFF
>-|TRBV4-3|TRBJ1-6|-
TGCGCCAGCAGCCAAGAGGAATGGCAGGGCGGGACACCCCTCCACTTT
CASSQEEWQGGTPLHF
>-|TRBV5-5|TRBJ1-5|-
TGTGCCAGCAGCTTGGACATAAGGAGAAATCAGCCCCAGCATTTT
CASSLDIRRNQPQHF
>TRBD2|TRBV4-1|TRBJ2-1|-
TGCGCCAGCAGCCAAGATCCGGCGGGGGGCTTTCACAATGAGCAGTTCTTC
CASSQDPAGGFHNEQFF
>-|TRBV27|TRBJ2-7|-
TGTGCCGTCGGCACCCTCTACGAGCAGTACTTC
CAVGTLYEQYF
>-|TRBV5-5|TRBJ1-2|few
TGTGCCAGCAGCTTAGCAGAGGAGGGCTACACCTTC
CASSLAEEGYTF
>TRBD1|TRBV7-2|TRBJ2-3|-
TGTGCCAGCAGCATGGACAGGGTGGTTGGTGCAGATACGCAGTATTTT
CASSMDRVVGADTQYF
>TRBD1|TRBV13|TRBJ2-7|once
TGTGCCAGCAGCTCCCGGGACAGGGGGATCTACGAGCAGTACTTC
CASSSRDRGIYEQYF
>-|TRBV7-2|TRBJ2-5|many
TGTGCCAGCAGCTTAGACAGCGGCCTTCAAGAGACCCAGTACTTC
CASSLDSGLQETQYF
>TRBD1|TRBV29-1|TRBJ1-5|-
TGCAGCGTGGCGACAGGGGTGTGGCAGCCCCAGCATTTT
CSVATGVWQPQHF
>TRBD1|TRBV11-2|TRBJ1-2|-
TGTGCCAGCAGCTTAGTCCGAATGCCGGGGACAGGGCATGGCTACACCTTC
CASSLVRMPGTGHGYTF
>TRBD1|TRBV7-9|TRBJ1-5|-
TGTGCCAGCAGCATAGGGACAGGGGGCCGGGGTCAGCCCCAGCATTTT
CASSIGTGGRGQPQHF
>-|TRBV24-1|TRBJ1-1|-
TGTGCCACCAGTGAGGGGATGAACACTGAAGCTTTCTTT
CATSEGMNTEAFF
>-|TRBV6-2/TRBV6-3|TRBJ1-6|few
TGTGCCAGCAGTTACGGGTGGAATAATTCACCCCTCCACTTT
CASSYGWNNSPLHF
>-|TRBV7-2|TRBJ1-1|-
TGTGCCAGCAGCCCGTATTGGGCATCTGAAGCTTTCTTT
CASSPYWASEAFF
>-|TRBV7-2|TRBJ2-7|-
TGTGCCAGCAGCTTAGGGGCCAGGAGCTACGAGCAGTACTTC
CASSLGARSYEQYF